Detailed here is one TCR beta chain. This entry comes from a study of blood T cell repertoires in COVID-19. As for the study in general: Acute and convalescent COVID-19 specimens originated in the United States, Italy and Spain. Sources were T cells, B-cell-depleted T cells, or PBMCs; the material itself was cDNA or gDNA.

Original analysis: Amplification of reference gene primers provided the estimated nucleated cell counts. The assay was immunoSEQ multiplex PCR, and TCRdb's table has in-frame clones only and misses some. The V and J calls and clone size were taken over from that table, and D and trimming were inferred from the DNA. The sample shows around 85,000 clones, 75% to 90% of them seen only once. The TCR sequence derives from a woman in her forties or fifties with acute COVID-19. Sequenced: PBMCs or T cells enriched from blood (not recorded which).

The CDR3 region has the DNA TGTGCCAGCACAGACAGGATCAACACCGGGGAGCTGTTTTTT. Protein sequence: CASTDRINTGELFF. The chain carries TRBV5-8 and TRBJ2-2; tentatively, D is TRBD1 (6 bases). The CDR3 is made up of 14 amino acids. Germline V gene data show CDR1 as SGHTS and CDR2 as YDEGEE. V gave up 6 bases and J gave up 2 bases, with 11 bases separating them.